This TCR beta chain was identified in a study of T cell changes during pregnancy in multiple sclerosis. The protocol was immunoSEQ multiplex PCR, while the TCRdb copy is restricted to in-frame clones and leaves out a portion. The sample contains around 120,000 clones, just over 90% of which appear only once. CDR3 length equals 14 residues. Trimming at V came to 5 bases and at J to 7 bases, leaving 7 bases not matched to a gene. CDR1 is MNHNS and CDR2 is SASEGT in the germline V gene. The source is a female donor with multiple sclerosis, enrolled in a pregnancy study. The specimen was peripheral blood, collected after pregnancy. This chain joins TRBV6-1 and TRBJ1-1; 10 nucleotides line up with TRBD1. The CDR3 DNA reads TGTGCCAGCAGTAACTGGGACAGGGGAAATGAAGCTTTCTTT. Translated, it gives CASSNWDRGNEAFF.